This T cell receptor beta chain was sequenced during a study of naive and memory T cell subsets (dated by TCRdb to about 2017). Some background on the complete study: An open-source, UMI-based TCR alpha and beta sequencing pipeline was applied to sorted naive and memory peripheral blood T cell subsets. RNA was DNase-treated and reverse transcribed with TCR constant-region primers, mostly using SuperScript III. Complete agreement was observed between the functional CMV T cell responses and the IgG serology results. General study outcomes and caveats: Gini index rose and Shannon and inverse Simpson diversity fell from naive through CM, EM and EMRA in both CD4 and CD8 cells. No ground truth was available to validate the repertoire findings for the naive and memory subsets. RNA-based TCR counts may be affected by expression changes linked to T cell activation and differentiation. A power law was followed by TCR abundance, with an exponent that differed between naive and memory subsets but was consistent across the three individuals. Clonotypes were defined as single alpha or beta chain sequences, not paired alpha/beta receptors. After error correction, over 90% of naive TCR sequences appeared only once, giving much steeper abundance distributions than memory subsets.

TCR alpha and beta chain libraries were amplified separately from the second PCR step onward. CMV status of each donor was established by measuring IFNgamma production from CD4+ T cells after fresh PBMCs were stimulated overnight with CMV viral lysate. Using Miltenyi beads, CD4 T cells were first positively selected, and CD8 T cells were then positively selected from the CD4-negative fraction. After staining for CD3, CD4, CD8, CD45RA, CD27 and a live/dead dye, cells were sorted on a BD Aria II into four subsets based on CD45RA and CD27. Blood was obtained from a few healthy volunteers, and the blood from each volunteer was fractionated into CD4 and CD8 T cells and subsequently into four differentiation subsets. Approximately 120 ml of peripheral blood was collected from each donor, and PBMC were isolated by Ficoll-Paque PLUS density-gradient centrifugation. Sorted cells were lysed in RLT buffer, after which RNA was extracted using a Qiagen RNeasy kit and stored at -80 degrees C.

After removal of 6 bases from V and 6 bases from J, the junction retains 3 bases not matched to a gene. The germline V gene provides CDR1 ENHRY and CDR2 SYGVKD. The CDR3 runs 12 amino acids, cysteine and phenylalanine included. Only the CDR3 DNA stays, 36 bases, in frame from base 1. As for this clonotype: It has no known antigen specificity. Per-base qualities were not stored, and no clone one base away is much larger.

The library relied on UMI-ligation and nested PCR. To cover both TRBC1 and TRBC2, the beta constant-region primer consisted of an equimolar mix of two oligonucleotides. The ligated cDNA went through four rounds of PCR with nested alpha and beta constant-region primers together with the SP2 primer. A single-stranded oligonucleotide carrying the SP2 primer and a 12-nucleotide UMI was ligated to the 3' end of the cDNA by T4 RNA ligase 1. Incubation of the ligation reaction lasted about 19-24 hours at 16 degrees C. PCR2 was usually performed as a SYBR Green qPCR and halted at a preset threshold so that over-amplification would not occur. Apart from the first purification, every purification step used Agencourt AMPure XP magnetic beads. Libraries were quantified by Qubit and checked on a TapeStation, with a main peak expected near 650 bp. Pooled libraries were sequenced on an Illumina MiSeq using v2 2x251 paired-end kits, and typically roughly 0.85-2.1 million reads were obtained per sample. Libraries were pooled at 4 nM per sample, and roughly 4.5-8% PhiX was added to improve cluster recognition. Per the source publication's procedure: Decombinator assigned V and J genes to Demultiplexor-processed FASTQ reads by tag matching, allowing a single base-pair mismatch. Collapsinator relied on UMIs to fix sequencing errors as well as frequency errors caused by PCR heterogeneity. TCRs were translated and CDR3s were extracted from the conserved cysteine to the FGXG phenylalanine by CDR3Translator, with non-productive sequences being flagged. Gini, Shannon entropy and inverse Simpson indices were calculated on repertoires subsampled to equal numbers of UMI-defined TCRs. Within the linear range, a power law was fitted by maximum likelihood to the distributions of clonotype abundance. When run on a single naive CD8 sample, MIGEC and the pipeline yielded similar UMI counts, similar unique TCR numbers and similar clonal distributions. Repertoires were searched for about 7,300 CMV-associated CDR3 sequences compiled from VDJdb and a published dataset. Through fastp at Q25 and MiXCR, TCRdb rebuilt clones from the public reads, retaining in-frame beta chains. Each CDR3 protein gets just one entry, which takes the most common genes and DNA from the rows behind it. The V and J calls and clone size come from TCRdb's table, not from the authors' own analysis. A total of 95,000 to 150,000 distinct CDR3 sequences appear in this sample, 30% to 45% of them only once. The ten largest clones add up to approximately 0.9% of the sample.

The chain is encoded by TRBV10-3 joined to TRBJ1-2, and 8 bases in between align with TRBD1. The clonotype was recovered from a human donor in good health. The specimen sequenced was central memory CD4+ T cells from blood. Explained via the paper, the cell subset or site label denotes: central memory, CD45RA- CD27+. CDR3 sequence: CAISTGGNGYTF. The sequenced DNA: TGTGCCATCAGCACAGGGGGAAATGGCTACACCTTC.